This T cell receptor (beta chain) was sequenced in a study of blood T cell repertoires in COVID-19. V lost 7 bases and J 7 bases, leaving 8 bases between the germline ends. The CDR3 has 12 amino acids. Profiled with immunoSEQ multiplex PCR; TCRdb holds only in-frame clones, not every one. The sample contains about 250,000 clones, just over 85% of which appear only once. The TCR sequence derives from an elderly man with acute or convalescent COVID-19. The rearrangement links TRBV12-3 or TRBV12-4 to TRBJ1-6, with no clear D. Sequences were obtained from peripheral blood. DNA for the CDR3: TGTGCCAGCACCCCGGGAAATTCACCCCTCCACTTT. Its protein is CASTPGNSPLHF.